This is a list of T cell receptor beta chains from one sample in a study of T-cell memory formation after mild COVID-19. Each CDR3 protein is one row after TCRdb ran MiXCR on the 5' RACE reads. The table lists about 320,000 distinct CDR3 sequences, approximately 14% of them singletons, with 21% in the top ten. What was sequenced was PBMCs or a T cell subset sorted from them (not recorded which). The origin of the receptors is a young man who had mild COVID-19 (a few samples of this study predate the infection). Cell type and time point are not known. Each CDR3 is given with its conserved first and last residue. The D gene is left open where the match is weak. The size field is filled for only some rows; it gives once, few, many or a size class.

CDR3 protein,CDR3 DNA,D gene,clone size,V gene,J gene
CASSLQALNTEAFF,TGTGCCAGCAGTTTACAGGCCCTGAACACTGAAGCTTTCTTT,.,few,TRBV28,TRBJ1-1
CASSSRQGATEAFF,TGTGCCAGCAGCTCCAGACAGGGAGCCACTGAAGCTTTCTTT,TRBD1,.,TRBV7-9,TRBJ1-1
CASSLGERGELFF,TGTGCCAGCAGCTTGGGGGAACGCGGGGAGCTGTTTTTT,.,.,TRBV7-6,TRBJ2-2
CASSLSKTGGLNTEAFF,TGTGCCAGCAGCTTATCAAAGACAGGGGGTTTAAACACTGAAGCTTTCTTT,TRBD1,few,TRBV7-9,TRBJ1-1
CASSLTVSNTGELFF,TGTGCCAGCAGCTTAACGGTATCGAACACCGGGGAGCTGTTTTTT,.,once,TRBV7-3,TRBJ2-2
CASSLVQSSYNEQFF,TGCGCCAGCAGCTTGGTCCAGAGCTCCTACAATGAGCAGTTCTTC,.,.,TRBV5-1,TRBJ2-1
CASGDRAQHF,TGTGCCAGCGGGGATAGGGCCCAGCATTTT,.,few,TRBV6-6,TRBJ1-5
CASSSDRGGEKLFF,TGTGCCAGCAGCTCCGACAGGGGCGGAGAAAAACTGTTTTTT,TRBD1,few,TRBV7-2,TRBJ1-4
CASRPIQDPYSPLHF,TGTGCCAGCAGGCCGATCCAAGACCCTTATTCACCCCTCCACTTT,.,.,TRBV6-2/TRBV6-3,TRBJ1-6
CASSVVAWELTDTQYF,TGTGCCAGCAGCGTAGTGGCGTGGGAACTCACAGATACGCAGTATTTT,.,.,TRBV9,TRBJ2-3
CASRDSGGQPQHF,TGTGCCAGCAGAGACAGTGGTGGACAGCCCCAGCATTTT,.,few,TRBV6-6,TRBJ1-5
CASSLSPGQGYNEQFF,TGTGCCAGCAGTTTATCGCCCGGACAAGGATACAATGAGCAGTTCTTC,.,many,TRBV27,TRBJ2-1
CASSLRHMTKNIQYF,TGTGCCAGCAGTTTAAGACATATGACCAAAAACATTCAGTACTTC,.,.,TRBV28,TRBJ2-4
CASSIRAPGDTEAFF,TGCGCCAGCAGCATCCGGGCCCCGGGGGACACTGAAGCTTTCTTT,.,few,TRBV5-1,TRBJ1-1
CAISEAGVADTQYF,TGTGCCATCAGTGAAGCGGGGGTAGCAGATACGCAGTATTTT,TRBD2,few,TRBV10-3,TRBJ2-3
CAWQGLAEETQYF,TGTGCCTGGCAAGGACTAGCAGAAGAGACCCAGTACTTC,TRBD2,.,TRBV30,TRBJ2-5
CASSEWTGQETQYF,TGTGCCAGCAGTGAGTGGACAGGGCAAGAGACCCAGTACTTC,TRBD1,.,TRBV2,TRBJ2-5
CASSGTLRNTEAFF,TGTGCCAGCAGCGGGACACTAAGAAACACTGAAGCTTTCTTT,.,.,TRBV7-9,TRBJ1-1
CASSLRTSVIPYNEQFF,TGTGCCAGCAGCCTTAGGACTAGCGTCATCCCCTACAATGAGCAGTTCTTC,TRBD2,.,TRBV7-2,TRBJ2-1
CASSGGSPLEQFF,TGTGCCAGCTCGGGGGGGAGCCCTCTTGAGCAGTTCTTC,TRBD2,few,TRBV18,TRBJ2-1
CSVAGTGGGYTF,TGCAGCGTTGCCGGGACAGGGGGTGGCTACACCTTC,TRBD1,.,TRBV29-1,TRBJ1-2
CASSIGVPPQETQYF,TGCGCCAGCAGCATAGGGGTCCCCCCCCAAGAGACCCAGTACTTC,.,few,TRBV5-1,TRBJ2-5
CASSPGVGGQPQHF,TGCGCCAGCAGCCCGGGGGTGGGCGGGCAGCCCCAGCATTTT,.,few,TRBV5-1,TRBJ1-5
CASSPRTLTSTDTQYF,TGTGCCAGCAGTCCCCGGACGCTAACTAGCACAGATACGCAGTATTTT,.,.,TRBV6-2/TRBV6-3,TRBJ2-3
CASSLVGTINLFF,TGTGCCAGCAGCTTAGTCGGGACCATAAACCTGTTTTTT,.,.,TRBV7-9,TRBJ1-4
CSAGTSGGASNEQFF,TGCAGTGCTGGGACTAGCGGGGGGGCCAGTAATGAGCAGTTCTTC,TRBD2,.,TRBV20-1,TRBJ2-1
CASSDFATQYF,TGTGCCAGCAGTGACTTTGCTACGCAGTATTTT,.,many,TRBV27,TRBJ2-3
CASSLYRITDTQYF,TGCGCCAGCAGCTTGTATCGGATCACAGATACGCAGTATTTT,.,many,TRBV5-1,TRBJ2-3
CSATIAGGNNNEQFF,TGCAGTGCTACCATAGCGGGGGGGAACAACAATGAGCAGTTCTTC,TRBD2,many,TRBV20-1,TRBJ2-1
CASSYTSGTGDTQYF,TGTGCCAGCAGCTATACTAGCGGGACGGGGGATACGCAGTATTTT,TRBD2,few,TRBV7-3,TRBJ2-3
CASSPGAGTEAFF,TGTGCCAGCAGCCCAGGGGCCGGCACTGAAGCTTTCTTT,.,.,TRBV7-9,TRBJ1-1
CASSRGGALNTEAFF,TGTGCCAGCAGCCGGGGAGGGGCTTTGAACACTGAAGCTTTCTTT,.,medium-sized,TRBV14,TRBJ1-1